Listed here is a single TCR beta chain. The antigen remains unidentified. The data were obtained in a study of blood T cells in healthy people across ages. The CDR3 has 16 residues. Germline CDR1 is LGHNA and CDR2 is YNFKEQ. V lost 0 bases to trimming and J lost 5 bases, with 16 bases between them. Each donor was a healthy Caucasian individual from Russia, aged 6 to 90. Total RNA, at least 6 micrograms per sample, was extracted from PBMCs. Study results and caveats: The recorded TCR beta diversity per million T cells decreased in a roughly linear manner with age. Total diversity from one million sequenced T cells was likely underestimated.

Next came a second PCR, run for roughly 6 to 11 cycles, which used a sample-barcoded 5' primer along with a J-beta primer mix. MiXCR, run by TCRdb on the 5' RACE reads, gives a single entry per CDR3 protein. The data contain approximately 2,000,000 distinct CDR3 sequences, more than 35% of them seen just once; the ten biggest clones take up 20% to 25%. The TCR sequence derives from a human donor in good health. The sequenced sample consisted of blood. The rearrangement joins TRBV4-2 to TRBJ1-2; possibly TRBD1 for D (6 bases). The CDR3 sequence is CASSQDKTGAGYGYTF. The CDR3 DNA sequence: TGTGCCAGCAGCCAAGATAAAACGGGGGCAGGGTATGGCTACACCTTC.